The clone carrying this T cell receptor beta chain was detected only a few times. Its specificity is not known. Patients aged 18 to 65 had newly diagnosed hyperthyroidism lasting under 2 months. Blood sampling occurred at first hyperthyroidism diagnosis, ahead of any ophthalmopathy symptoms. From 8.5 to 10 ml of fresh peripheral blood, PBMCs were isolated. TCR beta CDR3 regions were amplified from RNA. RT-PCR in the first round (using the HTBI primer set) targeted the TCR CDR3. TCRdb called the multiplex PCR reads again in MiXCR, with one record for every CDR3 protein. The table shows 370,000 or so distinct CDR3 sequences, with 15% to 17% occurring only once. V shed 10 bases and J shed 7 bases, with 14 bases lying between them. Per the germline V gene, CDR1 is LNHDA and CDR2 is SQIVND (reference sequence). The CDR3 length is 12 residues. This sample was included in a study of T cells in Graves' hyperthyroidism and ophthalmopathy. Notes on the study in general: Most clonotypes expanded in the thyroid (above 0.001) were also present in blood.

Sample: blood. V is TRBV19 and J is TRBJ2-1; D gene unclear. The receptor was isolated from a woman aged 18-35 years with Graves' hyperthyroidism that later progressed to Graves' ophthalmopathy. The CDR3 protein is CATNKLGNEQFF. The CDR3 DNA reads TGTGCCACCAATAAGCTCGGGAATGAGCAGTTCTTC.